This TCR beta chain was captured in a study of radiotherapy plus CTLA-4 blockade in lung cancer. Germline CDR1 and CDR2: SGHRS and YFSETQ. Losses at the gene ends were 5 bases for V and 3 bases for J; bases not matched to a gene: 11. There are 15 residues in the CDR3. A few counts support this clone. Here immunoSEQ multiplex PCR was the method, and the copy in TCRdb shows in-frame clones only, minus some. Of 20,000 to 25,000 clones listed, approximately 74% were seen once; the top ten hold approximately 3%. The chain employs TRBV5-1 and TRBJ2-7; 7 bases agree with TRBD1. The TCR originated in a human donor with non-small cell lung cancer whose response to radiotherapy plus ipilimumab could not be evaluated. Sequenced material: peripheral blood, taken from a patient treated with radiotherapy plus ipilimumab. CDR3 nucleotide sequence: TGCGCCAGCAGACGCACGACAGGGTCTGTCTACGAGCAGTACTTC. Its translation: CASRRTTGSVYEQYF.